This T cell receptor (beta chain) was sequenced in a study of cytomegalovirus exposure and HLA in healthy donors. Study-level findings and limits: In vitro experiments confirmed that three CMV-associated chains were specific for CMV antigens. Researchers catalogued over 150 TCR beta chains as cytomegalovirus-associated.

The trim removed 0 bases at V and 5 bases at J, leaving 8 bases unmatched. Germline V lookup: CDR1 LGHNA, CDR2 YNFKEQ. This CDR3 region has 17 residues. This clone showed up just a few times. Its specificity is unknown. Profiled with immunoSEQ multiplex PCR; TCRdb holds only in-frame clones, not every one. The sample lists approximately 300,000 clones; roughly 85% were seen once. The chain couples TRBV4-2 to TRBJ1-2, with TRBD1 matching 11 bases. This TCR derives from a woman aged 18-29 years in good health and CMV-seronegative. Sample: PBMCs. CDR3 residues: CASSQEGRWDRGYGYTF. The CDR3, as DNA: TGTGCCAGCAGCCAAGAGGGTCGTTGGGACAGGGGGTATGGCTACACCTTC.